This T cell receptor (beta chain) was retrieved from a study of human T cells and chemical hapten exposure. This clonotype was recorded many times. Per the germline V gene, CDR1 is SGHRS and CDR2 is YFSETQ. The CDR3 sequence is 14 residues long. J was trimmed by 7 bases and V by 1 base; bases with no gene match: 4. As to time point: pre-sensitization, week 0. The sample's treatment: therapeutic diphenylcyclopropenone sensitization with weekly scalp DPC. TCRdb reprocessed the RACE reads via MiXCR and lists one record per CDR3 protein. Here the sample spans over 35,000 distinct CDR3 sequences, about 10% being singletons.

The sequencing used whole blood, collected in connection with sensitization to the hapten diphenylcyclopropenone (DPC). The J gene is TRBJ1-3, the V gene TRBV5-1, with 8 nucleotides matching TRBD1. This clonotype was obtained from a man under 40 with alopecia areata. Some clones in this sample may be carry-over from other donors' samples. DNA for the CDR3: TGCGCCAGCAGCTTGTCAGGGGGCGATAACACCATATATTTT. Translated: CASSLSGGDNTIYF.